The next 10 T cell receptor beta chains were all read from a single sample in a study of identical twins. TCRdb ran MiXCR on the 5' RACE reads and lists one entry per CDR3 protein. The table records under 900,000 distinct CDR3 sequences, 15% to 20% of them present only once. These data also featured in a second study, about T cells expressing NK-cell markers.

Material: PBMCs. The receptors here all came from a woman under 30 in good health.

The chain has TRBV9 and TRBJ2-1; tentatively, D is TRBD1 (6 bases). The CDR3 extends over 12 amino acids. The germline V gene encodes CDR1 SGDLS and CDR2 YYNGEE. V was pared by 0 bases and J by 10 bases, with 8 bases between. CDR3 in amino acids: CASSVVRGEQFF. As DNA, the CDR3 is TGTGCCAGCAGCGTAGTGAGGGGGGAGCAGTTCTTC.

The rearrangement uses TRBV5-1 and TRBJ2-7, with TRBD1 matching 11 bases. Germline V gene lookup returns CDR1 SGHRS and CDR2 YFSETQ. The V gene end was trimmed by 5 bases and the J gene end by 6 bases; junction bases not matched to a gene: 4. CDR3 length: 13 amino acids. The CDR3 sequence is CASRTGTGGEQYF. As DNA, the CDR3 is TGCGCCAGCAGAACCGGGACAGGGGGCGAGCAGTACTTC.

This sequence joins TRBV19 and TRBJ2-5, with TRBD1 matching over 7 bases. Losses at the gene ends were 0 bases for V and 6 bases for J; bases not matched to a gene: 10. The CDR3 has 16 residues. The germline gives CDR1 LNHDA, CDR2 SQIVND (reference sequence). CDR3 residues: CASSIDLRRTGKTQYF. As DNA, the CDR3 is TGTGCCAGTAGTATAGATCTTAGAAGGACAGGCAAGACCCAGTACTTC.

V and J are TRBV5-1 and TRBJ1-4, with D uncertain. The CDR3 is 15 residues long. Germline CDR1 and CDR2: SGHRS and YFSETQ. Trimming shortened V by 0 bases and J by 4 bases, and 10 bases separated the two germline ends. CDR3 nucleotide sequence: TGCGCCAGCAGCTTGGTAGGGTCCGATAATGAAAAACTGTTTTTT. It codes for CASSLVGSDNEKLFF.

The rearrangement joins TRBV20-1 to TRBJ2-5, with D perhaps assigned TRBD1 or TRBD2 (5 bases each). There are 12 residues in the CDR3. CDR1 is DFQATT, CDR2 SNEGSKA, per germline (reference sequence). Trimming shortened V by 7 bases and J by 3 bases, and 12 bases separated the two germline ends. The DNA for the CDR3 is TGCAGTGTAGGGACCTCGAAAGAGACCCAGTACTTC. Its translation: CSVGTSKETQYF.

The chain employs TRBV10-3 and TRBJ2-7; 9 positions agree with TRBD1. The V gene's germline CDR1 is ENHRY and CDR2 SYGVKD. Unmatched junction bases numbered 6, after V lost 3 bases and J lost 3 bases. The CDR3 totals 15 residues. Here the CDR3 DNA reads TGTGCCATCAGTGAAAGGACAGGGGCGGACTACGAGCAGTACTTC. Encoded protein: CAISERTGADYEQYF.

This chain connects TRBV25-1 to TRBJ2-1; 9 bases map to TRBD2. The CDR3 contains 16 residues. V shed 1 base, J shed 7 bases, and the junction held 8 bases outside the gene matches. The germline gives CDR1 MGHDK, CDR2 SYGVNS. In DNA form, the CDR3 reads TGTGCCAGCAGTGAATGGTCTAGCGGGAAATATAATGAGCAGTTCTTC. It encodes CASSEWSSGKYNEQFF.

V is TRBV7-8 and J is TRBJ2-3; D is perhaps TRBD2 (6 bases). Germline CDR1 is SGHVS and CDR2 is FQNEAQ. V lost 3 bases and J 4 bases, leaving 14 bases between the germline ends. The CDR3 loop spans 15 amino acids. CDR3 loop: CASSFAGRFSDTQYF. DNA of the CDR3: TGTGCCAGCAGCTTCGCGGGAAGGTTTTCAGATACGCAGTATTTT.

This clonotype occurred a few times. V and J are TRBV12-3 or TRBV12-4 and TRBJ1-1; TRBD1 matches 7 bases. V shed 8 bases, J shed 10 bases, and the junction held 10 bases outside the gene matches. The CDR3 has 12 amino acids. CDR3 region: CASEQGRRGAFF. CDR3 sequence (DNA): TGTGCCAGCGAACAGGGGCGGCGAGGAGCTTTCTTT.

This clonotype was counted only a few times. The gene calls are TRBV29-1 and TRBJ2-1, with 9 bases identical to TRBD2. CDR1 and CDR2 (germline): SQVTM, ANQGSEA. Trimming at V came to 4 bases and at J to 8 bases, leaving 9 bases not matched to a gene. The CDR3 has 14 residues. CDR3 bases: TGCAGCGTTGCTGGTAGCGGGGGCCCGCATGAGCAGTTCTTC. Its protein product is CSVAGSGGPHEQFF.